These 26 T cell receptor beta chains originate from one sample sequenced in a study of vaccination effects on CD4 cells after COVID-19. These receptors' antigens are unknown. Produced via immunoSEQ multiplex PCR; TCRdb's table is partial and in-frame only. Of around 46,000 clones in the sample, 60% to 75% were seen once. The ViraFEST assay expanded antigen-specific CD4+ T cells with viral peptide pools before sequencing. The culture ran for roughly 10 days before CD4+ T cells were isolated. The person had PCR-confirmed SARS-CoV-2 infection between March and December 2020. The sequencing used CD4+ T cells from PBMCs cultured with a peptide pool, collected before COVID-19 vaccination. The source of these receptors is a human donor who had a prior SARS-CoV-2 infection.

The chain recombines TRBV5-1 with TRBJ2-1; 8 bases align to TRBD2. From germline, CDR1 is SGHRS and CDR2 YFSETQ. J was trimmed by 10 bases and V by 4 bases; bases with no gene match: 19. CDR3 size: 17 residues. CDR3 nucleotide sequence: TGCGCCAGCAGCCGGGGCCCCGGGACTAGGGCTACGATAGAGCAGTTCTTC. Protein product: CASSRGPGTRATIEQFF.

The chain has TRBV7-2 and TRBJ1-6; D gene ambiguous. The CDR3 length is 14 residues. Per the germline V gene, CDR1 is SGHTA and CDR2 is FQGNSA. V dropped 5 bases and J dropped 3 bases, with 8 bases sitting between them. As DNA, the CDR3 is TGTGCCAGCAGCGGCCGGGGCTATAATTCACCCCTCCACTTT. Translated: CASSGRGYNSPLHF.

This clone was picked up a small number of times. J is TRBJ1-1 and V is TRBV18; possibly TRBD1 for D (5 bases). Deletions cut 1 base from V and 2 bases from J, with 11 bases between. The CDR3 length is 15 residues. CDR1 KGHSH and CDR2 LQKENI come from the germline V gene. CDR3 in amino acids: CASSPQGIGNTEAFF. The CDR3 region has the DNA TGTGCCAGCTCACCACAGGGGATAGGAAACACTGAAGCTTTCTTT.

V and J are TRBV19 and TRBJ1-4; D might be TRBD1 (5 bases). The CDR3 sequence is 18 residues long. The germline V gene has CDR1 LNHDA and CDR2 SQIVND (reference sequence). V lost 5 bases to trimming and J lost 0 bases, with 19 bases between them. The CDR3 here is CASSVGGDWGTTNEKLFF. In DNA, the CDR3 is TGTGCCAGTAGTGTCGGAGGGGACTGGGGGACAACTAATGAAAAACTGTTTTTT.

The chain recombines TRBV19 with TRBJ1-1, with a weak D call TRBD1 (5 bases). V was clipped by 7 bases and J by 1 base, with 16 bases between them. The CDR3 is 15 amino acids. Germline loops: CDR1 LNHDA, CDR2 SQIVND (reference sequence). The CDR3 is CASTSLTGWNTEAFF. CDR3 DNA: TGTGCCAGTACCTCTTTAACAGGTTGGAACACTGAAGCTTTCTTT.

The J gene is TRBJ1-2, the V gene TRBV7-3; 12 bases align to TRBD1. The V gene end was trimmed by 0 bases and the J gene end by 4 bases; junction bases not matched to a gene: 3. The germline V gene encodes CDR1 SGHTA and CDR2 FQGTGA. The CDR3 is 16 amino acids. The CDR3 spells CASSLTGQGAGYGYTF. As DNA, the CDR3 is TGTGCCAGCAGCTTAACGGGACAGGGGGCGGGCTATGGCTACACCTTC.

This clone was found once. The V gene is TRBV6-2 or TRBV6-3, the J gene TRBJ2-7; D ambiguous. The V gene lost 2 bases and the J gene lost 2 bases, with 7 bases spanning the gap. The CDR3 is 13 amino acids. The V gene's germline CDR1 is MNHEY and CDR2 SVGEGT. CDR3 DNA sequence: TGTGCCAGCAGTTACGGCCAAACCTACGAGCAGTACTTC. Translated, it gives CASSYGQTYEQYF.

The chain has TRBV9 and TRBJ1-2; a weak D match, TRBD1 (6 bases). V lost 4 bases and J lost 0, with 16 bases in between. Germline V gene lookup returns CDR1 SGDLS and CDR2 YYNGEE. This CDR3 is 16 amino acids long. The CDR3 DNA is TGTGCCAGCAGCTCACAGGGCCGGGGGTCTAACTATGGCTACACCTTC. This gives the protein CASSSQGRGSNYGYTF.

The chain is built from TRBV7-2 and TRBJ2-1; TRBD2 matches 8 bases. Germline V CDR1 and CDR2: SGHTA, FQGNSA. Trimming at V came to 1 base and at J to 2 bases, leaving 1 base not matched to a gene. This CDR3 comprises 15 residues. The chain's CDR3 is CASSLDGGAYNEQFF. In DNA form, the CDR3 reads TGTGCCAGCAGCTTAGACGGGGGGGCCTACAATGAGCAGTTCTTC.

V is TRBV4-3 and J is TRBJ2-3; 9 bases map to TRBD2. Germline values: CDR1 LGHNA, CDR2 YSLEER. Trimming took 0 bases from V and 3 from J; bases not matched to a gene: 7. This CDR3 is 17 amino acids long. CDR3: CASSQDGSGSATDTQYF. In DNA, the CDR3 is TGCGCCAGCAGCCAAGATGGTAGCGGGAGTGCAACAGATACGCAGTATTTT.

The chain couples TRBV18 to TRBJ2-6; D gene uncertain. The germline gives CDR1 KGHSH, CDR2 LQKENI. This CDR3 has 14 amino acids. V was shortened by 3 bases and J by 3 bases, with 6 bases between the two germline ends. The CDR3 here is CASSPDGGANVLTF. In nucleotides, the CDR3 is TGTGCCAGCTCACCGGACGGTGGGGCCAACGTCCTGACTTTC.

J is TRBJ1-2 and V is TRBV5-4; D remains unclear. The ends were cut back, 0 bases at V and 2 bases at J, with 8 bases in the middle. The CDR3 loop spans 14 amino acids. CDR1 is SGHNT and CDR2 is YYREEE in the germline V gene (reference sequence). This CDR3 is CASSLGGDNYGYTF. The CDR3 DNA is TGTGCCAGCAGCTTGGGGGGAGACAACTATGGCTACACCTTC.

This rearrangement joins TRBV19 to TRBJ1-5; the D is unclear. Looked up from germline, CDR1 is LNHDA and CDR2 is SQIVND (reference sequence). Trimming took 4 bases from V and 7 from J, leaving 14 bases between them. The CDR3 is made up of 14 amino acids. CDR3 coding DNA: TGTGCCAGTAGTAAGATCGAAATGAGCCAGCCCCAGCATTTT. It encodes CASSKIEMSQPQHF.

The chain carries TRBV7-2 and TRBJ1-4; D remains unclear. CDR1 SGHTA and CDR2 FQGNSA come from the germline V gene. With 2 bases removed from V and 0 bases from J, the gap between germline ends came to 4 bases. This CDR3 has 14 amino acids. CDR3 in DNA: TGTGCCAGCAGCTTACAAGCAACTAATGAAAAACTGTTTTTT. This translates into CASSLQATNEKLFF.

The chain links TRBV5-6 to TRBJ2-2, with D hard to call. CDR1 and CDR2 from the germline V gene are SGHDT and YYEEEE. The CDR3 runs to 15 residues. Trimming took off 3 bases at V and 1 base at J, with 10 bases between the two ends. In DNA, the CDR3 is TGTGCCAGCAGCTATCTAGGGATGAACACCGGGGAGCTGTTTTTT. Translating gives CASSYLGMNTGELFF.

CDR3 bases: TGCGCCAGCAGCTTAGGACCCATCTTATACGAGCAGTACTTC. Its protein is CASSLGPILYEQYF. This sequence joins TRBV5-1 and TRBJ2-7; D remains unclear. The germline V gene has CDR1 SGHRS and CDR2 YFSETQ. Trimming removed 2 bases at V and 4 bases at J, with 13 bases between. This CDR3 comprises 14 residues.

This chain connects TRBV9 to TRBJ2-7; perhaps TRBD2 as D (5 bases). The ends were cut back, 0 bases at V and 0 bases at J, with 7 bases in the middle. Germline V gene data show CDR1 as SGDLS and CDR2 as YYNGEE. There are 14 residues in the CDR3. The DNA for the CDR3 is TGTGCCAGCAGCGTAGCGGGGTACTCCTACGAGCAGTACTTC. Its protein is CASSVAGYSYEQYF.

The chain links TRBV7-8 to TRBJ2-7, with 12 bases identical to TRBD2. Germline V CDR1 and CDR2: SGHVS, FQNEAQ. CDR3 length: 20 amino acids. V lost 4 bases and J lost 7; bases outside the gene matches: 23. For the CDR3, the DNA is TGTGCCAGCAGCTCGTCGAGAGAAAGGGCTCTAGCGGGAGGGCCGGGAGAGCAGTACTTC. Translated: CASSSSRERALAGGPGEQYF. The full variable domain, in which reference TRBV7-8 and TRBJ2-7 provide the parts outside the CDR3, is GAGVSQSPRYKVAKRGQDVALRCDPISGHVSLFWYQQALGQGPEFLTYFQNEAQLDKSGLPSDRFFAERPEGSVSTLKIQRTQQEDSAVYLCASSSSRERALAGGPGEQYFGPGTRLTVT.

The chain links TRBV5-6 to TRBJ2-1; 8 bases agree with TRBD2. Germline V gene lookup returns CDR1 SGHDT and CDR2 YYEEEE. V shed 4 bases and J 3 bases; nucleotides not matched to a gene: 12. The CDR3 contains 17 residues. The CDR3 is CASSRTGTSPFYNEQFF. In nucleotides, the CDR3 is TGTGCCAGCAGCCGGACCGGGACTAGTCCTTTCTACAATGAGCAGTTCTTC.

The chain is built from TRBV3-1 (or the pseudogene TRBV3-2) and TRBJ2-3; 9 bases fit TRBD2. Germline values: CDR1 LGHDT, CDR2 YNNKEL (reference sequence). The CDR3 has 16 residues. Trimming at V came to 1 base and at J to 3 bases, leaving 5 bases not matched to a gene. CDR3 protein: CASSQVLAGRTDTQYF. The CDR3 coding sequence is TGTGCCAGCAGCCAAGTTCTAGCGGGGAGAACAGATACGCAGTATTTT.

This clone was counted once. The chain links TRBV7-6 to TRBJ2-3; 8 bases agree with TRBD1. The CDR3 has 15 residues. After removal of 1 base from V and 4 bases from J, the junction contained 4 bases not matched to a gene. The germline V gene encodes CDR1 SGHVS and CDR2 FNYEAQ. The CDR3 region is CASSLGQGAADTQYF. For the CDR3, the DNA is TGTGCCAGCAGCTTAGGGCAGGGGGCCGCAGATACGCAGTATTTT.

This clone has a single count. The V call is TRBV24-1, the J call TRBJ2-5; 7 bases line up with TRBD1. V was clipped by 2 bases and J by 4 bases; unmatched bases: 6. Germline V gene data show CDR1 as KGHDR and CDR2 as SFDVKD. CDR3 size: 15 residues. The CDR3 spells CATSDSTGPAETQYF. The DNA for the CDR3 is TGTGCCACCAGTGATTCGACAGGGCCGGCAGAGACCCAGTACTTC.

The chain carries TRBV7-2 and TRBJ2-5; D unclear. CDR1 is SGHTA, CDR2 FQGNSA, per germline. V lost 2 bases to trimming and J lost 4 bases, with 5 bases between them. The CDR3 loop spans 12 amino acids. The CDR3 DNA is TGTGCCAGCAGCTTATCCACAGAGACCCAGTACTTC. Its translation: CASSLSTETQYF.

This clone was seen only a few times. The chain uses TRBV19 and TRBJ2-1; 8 bases align to TRBD2. Trimming took 4 bases from V and 3 from J; bases not matched to a gene: 8. This CDR3 spans 16 amino acids. Germline V gene sequence: CDR1 LNHDA, CDR2 SQIVND (reference sequence). The CDR3 reads CASSTLTGGDYNEQFF. In nucleotides, the CDR3 is TGTGCCAGTAGTACACTTACCGGGGGGGACTACAATGAGCAGTTCTTC. Complete variable domain (other parts from reference TRBV19 and TRBJ2-1): DGGITQSPKYLFRKEGQNVTLSCEQNLNHDAMYWYRQDPGQGLRLIYYSQIVNDFQKGDIAEGYSVSREKKESFPLTVTSAQKNPTAFYLCASSTLTGGDYNEQFFGPGTRLTVL.

Here the CDR3 DNA reads TGTGCCAGCAGTGAAGCGCTTCGGGGCGTCATCACAGATACGCAGTATTTT. Translation: CASSEALRGVITDTQYF. V is TRBV2 and J is TRBJ2-3; D may be TRBD1 or TRBD2 (5 bases each). This CDR3 spans 17 amino acids. Germline V gene sequence: CDR1 SNHLY, CDR2 FYNNEI. V lost 0 bases, J lost 2 bases, and 15 bases lay in between.

The chain couples TRBV2 to TRBJ1-2; D not resolved. Looked up from germline, CDR1 is SNHLY and CDR2 is FYNNEI. V was shortened by 4 bases and J by 7 bases, with 16 bases between the two germline ends. There are 14 residues in the CDR3. CDR3 nucleotide sequence: TGTGCCAGCAGTGTTTTGACCAAGACGCCTGGCTACACCTTC. It codes for CASSVLTKTPGYTF.